This TCR beta chain appears in the sequencing data of a study of naive and memory T cell subsets. An oligonucleotide containing a UMI was ligated to the 3' end of TCR cDNA. The CDR3 consists of 15 residues. The V gene's germline CDR1 is MNHEY and CDR2 SVGAGI. Trimming removed 6 bases from V and 1 base from J; junction bases left unmatched: 8. Of note for this clonotype: A much larger clonotype is one base distant, so this may be a read error.

Four PCR rounds used nested alpha and beta constant region primers plus the SP2 primer. TCRdb processed the 5' RACE reads anew with MiXCR; each CDR3 protein has one entry. The sample includes fewer than 40,000 distinct CDR3 sequences, around 17% of them seen just once. The chain is built from TRBV6-5 and TRBJ1-1, with 7 bases fitting TRBD1. This receptor was obtained from a female donor in good health. CDR3 bases: TGTGCCAGCAGCCCCCCGACAGGGTGGAACACTGAAGCTTTCTTT. It is translated as CASSPPTGWNTEAFF.